This T cell receptor beta chain is from a study of blood T cell dynamics during melanoma immunotherapy. Trimming took 4 bases from V and 3 from J; bases not matched to a gene: 3. The CDR3 extends over 15 amino acids. Per the germline V gene, CDR1 is KGHSH and CDR2 is LQKENI. This table comes from immunoSEQ multiplex PCR, and its TCRdb copy is limited to in-frame clones, with some not included. The table has 15,000 or so clones, approximately 90% seen once; the top ten hold approximately 8%. Time point here: week 3, after first cycle of checkpoint inhibitor. The material was blood, obtained from a patient treated with checkpoint blockade. V gene TRBV18 combines with J gene TRBJ2-1; TRBD2 aligns across 10 bases. The clonotype was recovered from a human donor with melanoma. The CDR3 DNA sequence: TGTGCCAGCTCACTCTGGACTAGCGGCTACAATGAGCAGTTCTTC. Protein: CASSLWTSGYNEQFF.